The following is a T cell receptor (beta chain) sequence with its context. Its antigen is undetermined. TCR sequencing used cDNA made by reverse transcription of extracted RNA. Method: immunoSEQ multiplex PCR; TCRdb's copy keeps in-frame clones and lacks some. This sample has about 200,000 clones; more than 45% occur once, and the top ten carry about 5%. The sample's treatment: oral pan-JAK inhibitor, 5-10 mg twice daily. Samples from alopecia areata patients were lesional scalp punch biopsies and peripheral blood. The sample comes from a study of CD8+ T cells in alopecia areata. Study-level background: Treated patients were scored for severity by percent of scalp affected.

CDR1 is GTSNPN and CDR2 is SVGIG in the germline V gene (reference sequence). Trimming shortened V by 4 bases and J by 6 bases, and 10 bases separated the two germline ends. This CDR3 comprises 12 residues. Findings of the study overall: Shared TCR sequences were less clear between patients than in mice, possibly partly from HLA diversity.

J is TRBJ2-1 and V is TRBV30, with D possibly being TRBD2 (5 bases). The starting material was CD4+ T cells sorted from blood, obtained at week 24, from a patient treated with tofacitinib. This sequence originates from a human donor with alopecia areata. The chain's CDR3 is CAWKVEGNEQFF. Written as DNA, the CDR3 is TGTGCCTGGAAGGTCGAGGGCAATGAGCAGTTCTTC.